Listed below are T cell receptor beta chains from one sample, sequenced in a study of control samples from healthy donors and cancer patients. TCRdb's table, derived via immunoSEQ multiplex PCR, lists solely in-frame clones and lacks some. The sample includes 98,000 or so clones, about 80% of them seen just once. Sequences were obtained from blood. These receptors were collected from a woman younger than 45 in good health. CDR3s include the opening cysteine and the closing phenylalanine or tryptophan. The D gene is left open where the match is weak. Size tells how often a clone was seen (once, few, many) or the class of an expanded clone, and some rows leave it out.

cdr3_aa: CASRPHRGPNTEAFF
cdr3_nt: TGTGCCAGCAGGCCGCACAGGGGCCCTAACACTGAAGCTTTCTTT
clone_size: .
v_call: TRBV7-2
j_call: TRBJ1-1
cdr3_length: 15
d_call: TRBD1

cdr3_aa: CAIFDTNTGELFF
cdr3_nt: TGTGCCATCTTTGACACGAACACCGGGGAGCTGTTTTTT
clone_size: few
v_call: TRBV10-3
j_call: TRBJ2-2
cdr3_length: 13
d_call: .

cdr3_aa: CASSFGQGAVETQYF
cdr3_nt: TGCGCCAGCAGCTTCGGACAGGGGGCTGTTGAGACCCAGTACTTC
clone_size: .
v_call: TRBV5-1
j_call: TRBJ2-5
cdr3_length: 15
d_call: TRBD1

cdr3_aa: CASSIYKGTDTQYF
cdr3_nt: TGTGCCAGTAGTATCTACAAGGGCACAGATACGCAGTATTTT
clone_size: .
v_call: TRBV19
j_call: TRBJ2-3
cdr3_length: 14
d_call: .

cdr3_aa: CASSTNRVNSPLHF
cdr3_nt: TGTGCCAGCTCAACCAATAGGGTTAATTCACCCCTCCACTTT
clone_size: .
v_call: TRBV18
j_call: TRBJ1-6
cdr3_length: 14
d_call: .

cdr3_aa: CASSARQGGEFF
cdr3_nt: TGTGCCAGCAGTGCCCGACAGGGGGGGGAGTTCTTC
clone_size: once
v_call: TRBV12-3/TRBV12-4
j_call: TRBJ2-1
cdr3_length: 12
d_call: TRBD1

cdr3_aa: CASSLLAGFTDTQYF
cdr3_nt: TGTGCCAGCAGCTTGCTAGCGGGGTTCACAGATACGCAGTATTTT
clone_size: .
v_call: TRBV11-2
j_call: TRBJ2-3
cdr3_length: 15
d_call: TRBD2

cdr3_aa: CASSLGTGGVYEQYF
cdr3_nt: TGCGCCAGCAGCCTGGGCACAGGGGGTGTCTACGAGCAGTACTTC
clone_size: once
v_call: TRBV5-1
j_call: TRBJ2-7
cdr3_length: 15
d_call: TRBD1

cdr3_aa: CASSTLGGGTEAFF
cdr3_nt: TGTGCCAGTAGTACCCTCGGCGGGGGCACTGAAGCTTTCTTT
clone_size: .
v_call: TRBV19
j_call: TRBJ1-1
cdr3_length: 14
d_call: .

cdr3_aa: CASSPPRLAGGELFF
cdr3_nt: TGTGCCAGCTCACCACCCCGGCTAGCAGGCGGGGAGCTGTTTTTT
clone_size: .
v_call: TRBV18
j_call: TRBJ2-2
cdr3_length: 15
d_call: .

cdr3_aa: CASSERVRGQRDYGYTF
cdr3_nt: TGTGCCAGCAGTGAAAGGGTCCGGGGGCAAAGGGACTATGGCTACACCTTC
clone_size: .
v_call: TRBV6-1
j_call: TRBJ1-2
cdr3_length: 17
d_call: .

cdr3_aa: CASSEGGGRMDTQYF
cdr3_nt: TGTGCCAGCAGCGAGGGGGGGGGCCGAATGGATACGCAGTATTTT
clone_size: .
v_call: TRBV9
j_call: TRBJ2-3
cdr3_length: 15
d_call: .

cdr3_aa: CASSEAAASNYGYTF
cdr3_nt: TGTGCCAGCAGTGAAGCGGCGGCCTCGAACTATGGCTACACCTTC
clone_size: .
v_call: TRBV6-1
j_call: TRBJ1-2
cdr3_length: 15
d_call: .

cdr3_aa: CASSSGQDRNTGELFF
cdr3_nt: TGTGCCAGCAGCTCTGGGCAGGATCGGAACACCGGGGAGCTGTTTTTT
clone_size: .
v_call: TRBV5-4
j_call: TRBJ2-2
cdr3_length: 16
d_call: .

cdr3_aa: CASSPGWGNGYTF
cdr3_nt: TGTGCCAGCAGCCCCGGATGGGGGAATGGCTACACCTTC
clone_size: .
v_call: TRBV5-4
j_call: TRBJ1-2
cdr3_length: 13
d_call: .

cdr3_aa: CASSRSGTVYGYTF
cdr3_nt: TGTGCCAGCAGCCGGTCCGGGACAGTCTATGGCTACACCTTC
clone_size: .
v_call: TRBV4-2
j_call: TRBJ1-2
cdr3_length: 14
d_call: TRBD1

cdr3_aa: CASSPVENQPQHF
cdr3_nt: TGTGCCAGCTCACCAGTCGAGAATCAGCCCCAGCATTTT
clone_size: .
v_call: TRBV18
j_call: TRBJ1-5
cdr3_length: 13
d_call: .

cdr3_aa: CAISDRAGWNSPLHF
cdr3_nt: TGTGCCATCAGTGACCGCGCGGGGTGGAATTCACCCCTCCACTTT
clone_size: .
v_call: TRBV10-3
j_call: TRBJ1-6
cdr3_length: 15
d_call: .

cdr3_aa: CASSLDYTDTQYF
cdr3_nt: TGTGCCAGCAGCTTGGACTACACAGATACGCAGTATTTT
clone_size: .
v_call: TRBV5-4
j_call: TRBJ2-3
cdr3_length: 13
d_call: .

cdr3_aa: CASSGWTGAGELFF
cdr3_nt: TGTGCCAGCAGTGGATGGACAGGGGCCGGGGAGCTGTTTTTT
clone_size: .
v_call: TRBV6-2/TRBV6-3
j_call: TRBJ2-2
cdr3_length: 14
d_call: TRBD1

cdr3_aa: CASSGSGGLNTEAFF
cdr3_nt: TGTGCCAGCAGTGGTTCAGGGGGGTTGAACACTGAAGCTTTCTTT
clone_size: .
v_call: TRBV25-1
j_call: TRBJ1-1
cdr3_length: 15
d_call: TRBD1

cdr3_aa: CASSQDLGGPGNTIYF
cdr3_nt: TGTGCCAGCAGCCAAGACCTCGGCGGGCCTGGAAACACCATATATTTT
clone_size: .
v_call: TRBV4-2
j_call: TRBJ1-3
cdr3_length: 16
d_call: .

cdr3_aa: CASTNRGRVRDTQYF
cdr3_nt: TGTGCCAGTACGAACAGGGGGCGTGTTCGGGATACGCAGTATTTT
clone_size: once
v_call: TRBV19
j_call: TRBJ2-3
cdr3_length: 15
d_call: TRBD1

cdr3_aa: CASSSNLRGTEAFF
cdr3_nt: TGTGCCAGCAGTTCGAACCTGAGGGGGACTGAAGCTTTCTTT
clone_size: few
v_call: TRBV6-5
j_call: TRBJ1-1
cdr3_length: 14
d_call: .

cdr3_aa: CASSFAGVQPQHF
cdr3_nt: TGTGCCAGCAGTTTTGCAGGGGTACAGCCCCAGCATTTT
clone_size: .
v_call: TRBV6-2/TRBV6-3
j_call: TRBJ1-5
cdr3_length: 13
d_call: .

cdr3_aa: CSALANWDQYF
cdr3_nt: TGCAGTGCTCTAGCTAACTGGGACCAGTACTTC
clone_size: once
v_call: TRBV20-1
j_call: TRBJ2-5
cdr3_length: 11
d_call: .

cdr3_aa: CAWSDSGETQYF
cdr3_nt: TGTGCCTGGAGTGATTCAGGGGAGACCCAGTACTTC
clone_size: once
v_call: TRBV30
j_call: TRBJ2-5
cdr3_length: 12
d_call: .

cdr3_aa: CASSPWTGGNTEAFF
cdr3_nt: TGTGCCAGCTCACCTTGGACGGGGGGGAACACTGAAGCTTTCTTT
clone_size: .
v_call: TRBV18
j_call: TRBJ1-1
cdr3_length: 15
d_call: .

cdr3_aa: CASRAGSGNTIYF
cdr3_nt: TGTGCCAGCAGGGCAGGCTCTGGAAACACCATATATTTT
clone_size: .
v_call: TRBV2
j_call: TRBJ1-3
cdr3_length: 13
d_call: .

cdr3_aa: CASSTTTGVAFF
cdr3_nt: TGTGCCAGTAGTACGACGACAGGGGTAGCTTTCTTT
clone_size: .
v_call: TRBV19
j_call: TRBJ1-1
cdr3_length: 12
d_call: TRBD1

cdr3_aa: CASRGDGELFF
cdr3_nt: TGTGCCAGCAGAGGAGACGGGGAGCTGTTTTTT
clone_size: few
v_call: TRBV7-9
j_call: TRBJ2-2
cdr3_length: 11
d_call: .

cdr3_aa: CASSLEGTGGVYNEQFF
cdr3_nt: TGCGCCAGCAGCCTGGAAGGGACAGGGGGCGTCTACAATGAGCAGTTCTTC
clone_size: .
v_call: TRBV5-1
j_call: TRBJ2-1
cdr3_length: 17
d_call: TRBD1

cdr3_aa: CASSGTGPYGYTF
cdr3_nt: TGCGCCAGCAGCGGGACAGGGCCCTATGGCTACACCTTC
clone_size: .
v_call: TRBV5-1
j_call: TRBJ1-2
cdr3_length: 13
d_call: TRBD1

cdr3_aa: CASSLTYRGDYGYTF
cdr3_nt: TGTGCCAGCAGCCTAACATACAGGGGCGACTATGGCTACACCTTC
clone_size: .
v_call: TRBV7-2
j_call: TRBJ1-2
cdr3_length: 15
d_call: TRBD1

cdr3_aa: CASSLERASTDTQYF
cdr3_nt: TGCGCCAGCAGCTTGGAAAGGGCAAGCACAGATACGCAGTATTTT
clone_size: .
v_call: TRBV5-1
j_call: TRBJ2-3
cdr3_length: 15
d_call: .

cdr3_aa: CASSYEGRQETQYF
cdr3_nt: TGTGCCAGCAGTTATGAGGGCCGACAAGAGACCCAGTACTTC
clone_size: .
v_call: TRBV6-5
j_call: TRBJ2-5
cdr3_length: 14
d_call: .

cdr3_aa: CASSPTGGRTDTQYF
cdr3_nt: TGTGCCAGCTCACCGACAGGGGGCAGGACAGATACGCAGTATTTT
clone_size: .
v_call: TRBV18
j_call: TRBJ2-3
cdr3_length: 15
d_call: TRBD1

cdr3_aa: CASSLGSGGLNYGYTF
cdr3_nt: TGCGCCAGCAGCTTGGGTTCAGGGGGGCTAAACTATGGCTACACCTTC
clone_size: .
v_call: TRBV5-1
j_call: TRBJ1-2
cdr3_length: 16
d_call: TRBD1

cdr3_aa: CASSQDGGQGSQPQHF
cdr3_nt: TGTGCCAGCAGCCAAGATGGGGGACAGGGGAGTCAGCCCCAGCATTTT
clone_size: .
v_call: TRBV3-1/TRBV3-2
j_call: TRBJ1-5
cdr3_length: 16
d_call: TRBD1

cdr3_aa: CAWGYGGFGNQPQHF
cdr3_nt: TGTGCCTGGGGGTATGGGGGCTTTGGCAATCAGCCCCAGCATTTT
clone_size: .
v_call: TRBV30
j_call: TRBJ1-5
cdr3_length: 15
d_call: .

cdr3_aa: CASSQVILSGGAYEQYF
cdr3_nt: TGCGCCAGCAGCCAAGTTATCCTTAGCGGGGGGGCCTACGAGCAGTACTTC
clone_size: .
v_call: TRBV4-3
j_call: TRBJ2-7
cdr3_length: 17
d_call: TRBD2

cdr3_aa: CASSYSGSSGANVLTF
cdr3_nt: TGTGCCAGCAGTTACTCGGGGAGCTCTGGGGCCAACGTCCTGACTTTC
clone_size: .
v_call: TRBV6-5
j_call: TRBJ2-6
cdr3_length: 16
d_call: .

cdr3_aa: CASSWRDNQETQYF
cdr3_nt: TGCGCCAGCAGCTGGCGGGACAACCAAGAGACCCAGTACTTC
clone_size: .
v_call: TRBV5-1
j_call: TRBJ2-5
cdr3_length: 14
d_call: .

cdr3_aa: CASSNNRDYEQYF
cdr3_nt: TGTGCCAGTAGTAACAACAGGGACTACGAGCAGTACTTC
clone_size: .
v_call: TRBV19
j_call: TRBJ2-7
cdr3_length: 13
d_call: .

cdr3_aa: CASSLGPTTEAFF
cdr3_nt: TGTGCCAGCAGCTTAGGGCCGACAACTGAAGCTTTCTTT
clone_size: .
v_call: TRBV11-3
j_call: TRBJ1-1
cdr3_length: 13
d_call: .

cdr3_aa: CASSIVRDSNQPQHF
cdr3_nt: TGTGCCAGTAGTATCGTCCGAGACAGTAATCAGCCCCAGCATTTT
clone_size: .
v_call: TRBV19
j_call: TRBJ1-5
cdr3_length: 15
d_call: .

cdr3_aa: CASRRQTTHYGYTF
cdr3_nt: TGTGCCAGCCGCCGACAGACTACCCACTATGGCTACACCTTC
clone_size: .
v_call: TRBV11-3
j_call: TRBJ1-2
cdr3_length: 14
d_call: .

cdr3_aa: CASSLGQVNYNEQFF
cdr3_nt: TGTGCCAGCAGTTTGGGCCAGGTGAATTACAATGAGCAGTTCTTC
clone_size: .
v_call: TRBV27
j_call: TRBJ2-1
cdr3_length: 15
d_call: .

cdr3_aa: CASSIVGAGGTTNEKLFF
cdr3_nt: TGTGCCAGTAGTATAGTGGGTGCAGGAGGAACAACTAATGAAAAACTGTTTTTT
clone_size: .
v_call: TRBV19
j_call: TRBJ1-4
cdr3_length: 18
d_call: .

cdr3_aa: CASSSSMPGQAKGNYGYTF
cdr3_nt: TGCGCCAGCAGCTCCTCGATGCCTGGACAGGCCAAGGGGAACTATGGCTACACCTTC
clone_size: .
v_call: TRBV5-1
j_call: TRBJ1-2
cdr3_length: 19
d_call: TRBD1

cdr3_aa: CASSPPRQSTEAFF
cdr3_nt: TGCGCCAGCAGCCCACCCCGACAGAGCACTGAAGCTTTCTTT
clone_size: .
v_call: TRBV23-1
j_call: TRBJ1-1
cdr3_length: 14
d_call: .

cdr3_aa: CASSFKQNTEAFF
cdr3_nt: TGTGCCAGCAGTTTTAAACAGAACACTGAAGCTTTCTTT
clone_size: .
v_call: TRBV12-3/TRBV12-4
j_call: TRBJ1-1
cdr3_length: 13
d_call: .

cdr3_aa: CSASRGTQPQHF
cdr3_nt: TGCAGTGCTAGTCGCGGGACTCAGCCCCAGCATTTT
clone_size: .
v_call: TRBV20-1
j_call: TRBJ1-5
cdr3_length: 12
d_call: .

cdr3_aa: CASSLSRGDEQYF
cdr3_nt: TGTGCCAGCAGTTTATCCAGGGGCGACGAGCAGTACTTC
clone_size: .
v_call: TRBV27
j_call: TRBJ2-7
cdr3_length: 13
d_call: .

cdr3_aa: CASSQDRSVANYGYTF
cdr3_nt: TGCGCCAGCAGCCAAGATCGGTCGGTAGCTAACTATGGCTACACCTTC
clone_size: few
v_call: TRBV4-3
j_call: TRBJ1-2
cdr3_length: 16
d_call: .

cdr3_aa: CASRGQVNTEAFF
cdr3_nt: TGTGCCAGCAGAGGGCAAGTGAACACTGAAGCTTTCTTT
clone_size: .
v_call: TRBV6-5
j_call: TRBJ1-1
cdr3_length: 13
d_call: .

cdr3_aa: CASSENWGDYGYTF
cdr3_nt: TGTGCCAGCAGTGAAAATTGGGGGGACTATGGCTACACCTTC
clone_size: few
v_call: TRBV6-1
j_call: TRBJ1-2
cdr3_length: 14
d_call: .

cdr3_aa: CASSQAWGEGRGDEQYF
cdr3_nt: TGTGCCAGCAGCCAAGCCTGGGGTGAGGGAAGGGGCGACGAGCAGTACTTC
clone_size: .
v_call: TRBV4-2
j_call: TRBJ2-7
cdr3_length: 17
d_call: .

cdr3_aa: CASRGQSSGNTIYF
cdr3_nt: TGTGCCAGCAGAGGGCAGAGCTCTGGAAACACCATATATTTT
clone_size: .
v_call: TRBV9
j_call: TRBJ1-3
cdr3_length: 14
d_call: .